This TCR beta chain was retrieved from a study of long-term antiretroviral therapy in people with HIV. The CDR3 consists of 13 residues. Trimming removed 3 bases from V and 0 bases from J, with 7 bases in between. The germline gives CDR1 SGDLS, CDR2 YYNGEE. Assay version v3.0 of immunoSEQ was used, and it was run at survey level. The method was immunoSEQ multiplex PCR; TCRdb's version includes in-frame clones alone and lacks a portion of them. The table lists about 48,000 clones, approximately 79% of them singletons. The V and J genes are TRBV9 and TRBJ2-7; possibly TRBD2 for D (5 bases). This sample comprised unsorted PBMCs, obtained 0.8 years after starting antiretroviral therapy. The source is a woman aged 18-29 years with HIV. The CDR3: CASSGGLSYEQYF. CDR3 sequence (DNA): TGTGCCAGCAGCGGAGGACTCTCCTACGAGCAGTACTTC.